The T cell receptor beta chain under discussion was sequenced for a study of blood T cell repertoires in COVID-19 (dated by TCRdb to 2020 to 2021). Some background on the complete study: The collaborator samples originated in the United States, Italy and Spain and spanned the acute and convalescent phases of COVID-19. The prospective study material was composed of cDNA or gDNA derived from T cells, B-cell-depleted T cells, or PBMCs. Deeply sampled blood TCRbeta repertoires from subjects exposed to, actively infected with, or recovered from COVID-19 were included in the dataset. The repertoires were made available in a free public database intended to serve as a resource for research on the immune response to SARS-CoV-2. Samples came from the ongoing ImmuneRACE study (first 160 participants) plus 1,254 subjects from 6 global collaborators. A de-identified subject ID, COVID-19 status, age in years and sex were almost always included in the sample metadata. Where available, HLA class I and class II types were obtained from metadata supplied by the sample provider rather than from assay-based typing. What the work shows at the level of the full study, not this receptor alone: Clinical and demographic metadata were provided uncurated, with the amount varying by source and participant.

In the germline V gene, CDR1 corresponds to MNHEY and CDR2 to SVGAGI. V drops 2 bases and J drops 9 bases, leaving 8 bases in between. Including the terminal cysteine and phenylalanine, the CDR3 comprises 12 residues. The read is trimmed to its CDR3 DNA, 36 bases read in frame from base 1. Each collaborating institution followed its own protocols to collect whole blood in K2EDTA tubes. For TCRbeta analysis, collaborator samples were shipped as frozen whole blood, as isolated PBMCs, or as DNA extracted from either sample type. The immunoSEQ Assay, a bias-controlled multiplex PCR, was used to amplify TCRbeta CDR3 regions from genomic DNA. In the original analysis: The number of nucleated cells in each sample was estimated from the amplification of reference gene primers within the assay. To quantify the absolute abundance of each unique TCRbeta CDR3 rearrangement, sequence reads were collapsed and filtered. For each sample, productive Simpson clonality was calculated as the square root of Simpson's diversity index across productive rearrangements. Entries here come from immuneACCESS through TCRdb and include only in-frame sequences with V and J called. Some clones fail to appear in such tables; in the studies checked, an unresolved V gene covers under half of the shortfall, and the cause of the remainder is unknown. That table gives V, J and clone size, and the DNA gave D and trimming. The sample table lists around 130,000 clones, around three quarters of them with a count of one. The top ten clonotypes cover 11% of the sample.

Comments on this clone: No antigen is known for it. No clone much larger than this one lies a single base away; base qualities are absent.

This TCR was sampled from a human donor in a cohort sampled during active COVID-19. Sequencing input: peripheral blood. The chain is assembled from TRBV6-5 and TRBJ2-1; 5 matching bases give a weak D call of TRBD2. The DNA is as follows: TGTGCCAGCAGTTACGCGGGTGGTGAGCAGTTCTTC. Its amino acids are CASSYAGGEQFF.